The sequence of this T cell receptor (beta chain) was determined in a study of Graves' ophthalmopathy and Graves' hyperthyroidism. Study details: Peripheral blood was collected at initial diagnosis, before any treatment.

This CDR3 comprises 14 residues. The V segment lost 11 bases and the J segment 2 bases; nucleotides outside the gene matches: 11. Germline CDR1 is SEHNR and CDR2 is FQNEAQ (reference sequence). This clonotype was observed a few times. Antigen unknown. The TCR beta CDR3 regions underwent amplification from RNA transcripts. HTBI-primed RT-PCR formed the first round, and a multiplex PCR formed the second. TCRdb re-derived calls from the multiplex PCR reads in MiXCR, one entry per CDR3 protein. The sample has about 700,000 distinct CDR3 sequences; approximately 39% are singletons. Study-level findings and limits: The model predicted ophthalmopathy progression with roughly 71% sensitivity and approximately 72% specificity. Most thyroid-expanded clonotypes exceeding 0.001 frequency were also found in blood.

PBMCs had their origin in fresh peripheral blood (roughly 11 ml). This TCR was sampled from an adult man with Graves' ophthalmopathy. Sequenced sample: peripheral blood. The chain combines TRBV7-9 with TRBJ2-5, with 7 positions matching TRBD1. The CDR3 is CAAGRTGNQETQYF. The CDR3 DNA is TGTGCCGCCGGCCGGACAGGTAATCAAGAGACCCAGTACTTC.